The T cell receptor beta chain described here comes from a study of blood T cell repertoires in COVID-19. Study overall: COVID-19 samples collected from the United States, Italy and Spain covered acute and convalescent phases. From T cells, B-cell-depleted T cells, or PBMCs came the material, which was cDNA or gDNA.

Original handling: Using reference gene primer amplification, nucleated cell counts were estimated. Assay: immunoSEQ multiplex PCR; the TCRdb copy retains only in-frame clones and omits some. From that table come the V and J calls and clone size; the DNA was used to work out D and trimming. The data show tens of thousands of clones, with more than 75% seen just once and around 20% held by the top ten. This clonotype was sampled from a woman older than 75 with active or convalescent COVID-19. The sequenced sample consisted of peripheral blood.

The CDR3 DNA reads TGTGCCAGCAGCCGAGAGGGGGCCCTTAATGAAAAACTGTTTTTT. This gives the protein CASSREGALNEKLFF. The chain recombines TRBV3-1 (or the pseudogene TRBV3-2) with TRBJ1-4; 7 nucleotides match TRBD1. Losses at the gene ends were 4 bases for V and 4 bases for J; bases not matched to a gene: 6. The CDR3 runs 15 residues. Germline V CDR1 and CDR2: LGHDT, YNNKEL (reference sequence).